The T cell receptor beta chain described here comes from a study of human T cells and chemical hapten exposure. Time point given: pre-sensitization, week 0. The sample's treatment: therapeutic diphenylcyclopropenone sensitization with weekly scalp DPC. TCRdb re-derived calls from the RACE reads in MiXCR, one entry per CDR3 protein. The sample lists 85,000 to 120,000 distinct CDR3 sequences, approximately 12% seen once, with 1.5% to 2% in the top ten. The CDR3 contains 13 residues. Germline V gene data show CDR1 as SQVTM and CDR2 as ANQGSEA. The ends lost 6 bases at V and 6 bases at J; junction bases unmatched: 5.

Sequencing used whole blood, obtained in connection with sensitization to the hapten diphenylcyclopropenone (DPC). The origin of this receptor is a woman aged 45 to 65 with alopecia areata. Some clones in this sample may be carry-over from other donors' samples. The chain joins TRBV29-1 to TRBJ2-2; 9 bases are shared with TRBD2. The CDR3 reads CSVGLASAGELFF. CDR3 in DNA: TGCAGCGTAGGACTAGCGAGCGCCGGGGAGCTGTTTTTT.